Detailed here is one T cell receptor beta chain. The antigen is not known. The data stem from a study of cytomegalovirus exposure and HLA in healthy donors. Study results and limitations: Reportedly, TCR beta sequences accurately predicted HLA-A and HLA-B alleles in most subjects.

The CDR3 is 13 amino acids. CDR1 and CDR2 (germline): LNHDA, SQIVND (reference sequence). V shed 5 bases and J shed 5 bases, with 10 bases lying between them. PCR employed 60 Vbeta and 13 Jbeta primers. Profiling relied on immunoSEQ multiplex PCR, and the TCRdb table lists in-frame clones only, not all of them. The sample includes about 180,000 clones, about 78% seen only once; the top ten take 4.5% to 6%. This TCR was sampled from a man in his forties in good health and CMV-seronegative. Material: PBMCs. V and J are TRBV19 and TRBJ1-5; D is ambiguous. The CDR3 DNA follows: TGTGCCAGTAGTCCCGCACTTTATCAGCCCCAGCATTTT. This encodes CASSPALYQPQHF.